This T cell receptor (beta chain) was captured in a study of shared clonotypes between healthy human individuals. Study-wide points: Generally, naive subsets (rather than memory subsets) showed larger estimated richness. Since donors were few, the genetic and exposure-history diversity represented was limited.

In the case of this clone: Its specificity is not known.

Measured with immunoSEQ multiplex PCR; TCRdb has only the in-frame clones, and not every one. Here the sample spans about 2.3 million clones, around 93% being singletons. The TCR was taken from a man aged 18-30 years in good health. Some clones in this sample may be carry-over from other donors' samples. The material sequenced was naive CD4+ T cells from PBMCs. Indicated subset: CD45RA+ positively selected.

For the CDR3, the DNA is TGCGCCAGCAGCCAAGAGACGCCGGGGGCGGGCATTCAGTACTTC. This sequence encodes CASSQETPGAGIQYF. V is TRBV4-3 and J is TRBJ2-4; D may be TRBD1 or TRBD2 (6 bases each). CDR3 length: 15 residues. Germline V lookup: CDR1 LGHNA, CDR2 YSLEER. The germline V and J ends were trimmed by 0 bases and 9 bases, with 15 bases remaining between them.